These 4 T cell receptor beta chains originate from one sample sequenced in a study of post-analysis software for immune sequencing data. The study, taken as a whole, reports: Relative to controls, patients had five TRBV segments at higher frequency, with TRBV5-6, TRBV5-1 and TRBV20-1 among these.

Unique molecular identifiers tagged the TCR beta cDNA libraries. TCRdb analysed the PCR reads with MiXCR anew, one entry per CDR3 protein. The sample includes roughly 730,000 distinct CDR3 sequences, around 27% of them seen just once. These receptors have no known antigen. Sequenced sample: blood. The receptor source for this set is a girl aged 5 to 17 with multiple sclerosis.

This clonotype was counted ten times or more. The V and J genes are TRBV10-3 and TRBJ2-7; the match to TRBD1 covers 9 bases. Germline values: CDR1 ENHRY, CDR2 SYGVKD. J lost 6 bases, V lost 5 bases, and 8 bases had no gene match. CDR3 length equals 14 residues. CDR3 in DNA: TGTGCCATCAGTCCTGGGACAGGGTCGGCCGAGCAGTACTTC. It encodes CAISPGTGSAEQYF.

The chain recombines TRBV15 with TRBJ2-1; D ambiguous. In germline, CDR1 is LNHNV, CDR2 YYDKDF (reference sequence). This CDR3 comprises 13 residues. V lost 4 bases to trimming and J lost 3 bases, with 7 bases between them. The CDR3 DNA reads as TGTGCCACCAGCAACGCCATCTACAATGAGCAGTTCTTC. As protein: CATSNAIYNEQFF.

This clonotype was seen many times. V and J are TRBV10-3 and TRBJ2-5; D is ambiguous. CDR1 is ENHRY, CDR2 SYGVKD, per germline. Trimming left V 3 bases short and J 1 base short, with 3 bases between. The CDR3 is 12 residues long. Here the CDR3 reads CAISDRQETQYF. The CDR3 DNA sequence: TGTGCCATCAGTGACCGCCAAGAGACCCAGTACTTC.

There are a few counts of this clonotype. The J gene is TRBJ2-1, the V gene TRBV11-2, with D perhaps matching TRBD1 (6 bases). The CDR3 contains 13 residues. CDR1 SGHAT and CDR2 FQNNGV come from the germline V gene. Deletions cut 2 bases from V and 8 bases from J, with 10 bases between. The CDR3 spells CASSLRTGYEQFF. CDR3 in DNA: TGTGCCAGCAGCTTACGAACAGGGTATGAGCAGTTCTTC.